These T cell receptor beta chains were read from a single sample in a study of blood T cell repertoires in COVID-19. Here immunoSEQ multiplex PCR was the method, and the copy in TCRdb shows in-frame clones only, minus some. The sample contains roughly 240,000 clones, roughly 84% of which appear only once. The sequenced sample was peripheral blood. The receptors shown here come from a man between 40 and 49 years old who had recovered from COVID-19. CDR3s include the opening cysteine and the closing phenylalanine or tryptophan. Each record gives: CDR3 protein, CDR3 DNA, J gene, V gene, D gene, clone size. The D gene is left open where the match is weak. Only some rows state a clone size, as once, few, many or a class for expanded clones.

cdr3_aa: CASSWGQGGSYEQYF
cdr3_nt: TGTGCCAGCAGCTGGGGACAGGGGGGCTCCTACGAGCAGTACTTC
j_call: TRBJ2-7
v_call: TRBV7-2
d_call: TRBD1
clone_size: NA

cdr3_aa: CASTLGRVETQYF
cdr3_nt: TGTGCCAGCACCTTAGGCAGGGTCGAGACCCAGTACTTC
j_call: TRBJ2-5
v_call: TRBV5-6
d_call: NA
clone_size: NA

cdr3_aa: CASSPPIRQGANEQFF
cdr3_nt: TGTGCCAGCTCACCACCCATCCGGCAGGGGGCGAATGAGCAGTTCTTC
j_call: TRBJ2-1
v_call: TRBV18
d_call: TRBD1
clone_size: NA

cdr3_aa: CASSLVIAGAVPYEQYF
cdr3_nt: TGCGCCAGCAGCTTGGTGATAGCGGGGGCAGTCCCTTACGAGCAGTACTTC
j_call: TRBJ2-7
v_call: TRBV5-1
d_call: TRBD2
clone_size: NA

cdr3_aa: CASFGDGGKLGNGSYEQYF
cdr3_nt: TGCGCCAGCTTTGGTGACGGGGGGAAGCTTGGAAATGGCTCCTACGAGCAGTACTTC
j_call: TRBJ2-7
v_call: TRBV4-3
d_call: TRBD2
clone_size: NA

cdr3_aa: CAWAKPGQRNTEAFF
cdr3_nt: TGTGCCTGGGCGAAGCCGGGACAGAGGAACACTGAAGCTTTCTTT
j_call: TRBJ1-1
v_call: TRBV30
d_call: TRBD1
clone_size: once

cdr3_aa: CASSLDSYYGYTF
cdr3_nt: TGTGCCAGCAGTCTGGACAGCTACTATGGCTACACCTTC
j_call: TRBJ1-2
v_call: TRBV6-2/TRBV6-3
d_call: NA
clone_size: NA

cdr3_aa: CASSLEGAGGQPQHF
cdr3_nt: TGCGCCAGCAGCTTGGAGGGGGCTGGGGGGCAGCCCCAGCATTTT
j_call: TRBJ1-5
v_call: TRBV5-1
d_call: TRBD1
clone_size: NA

cdr3_aa: CAISEDQGWGTEAFF
cdr3_nt: TGTGCCATCAGTGAGGACCAGGGGTGGGGCACTGAAGCTTTCTTT
j_call: TRBJ1-1
v_call: TRBV10-3
d_call: NA
clone_size: NA

cdr3_aa: CASSTDPDRFGETQYF
cdr3_nt: TGTGCCAGCAGCACAGATCCAGACAGGTTCGGAGAGACCCAGTACTTC
j_call: TRBJ2-5
v_call: TRBV5-4
d_call: NA
clone_size: NA

cdr3_aa: CASSHRVNYGYTF
cdr3_nt: TGTGCCAGCAGCCACAGGGTGAACTATGGCTACACCTTC
j_call: TRBJ1-2
v_call: TRBV9
d_call: NA
clone_size: NA

cdr3_aa: CASSAYTGVGKYEQYF
cdr3_nt: TGTGCCAGCAGTGCCTATACAGGGGTCGGGAAGTACGAGCAGTACTTC
j_call: TRBJ2-7
v_call: TRBV9
d_call: TRBD1
clone_size: NA

cdr3_aa: CASSRMTSYYEQYF
cdr3_nt: TGCGCCAGCAGCCGAATGACTAGTTACTACGAGCAGTACTTC
j_call: TRBJ2-7
v_call: TRBV4-1
d_call: NA
clone_size: NA

cdr3_aa: CASSLSQGRLSTEAFF
cdr3_nt: TGCGCCAGCAGCCTAAGCCAGGGCCGGCTGAGCACTGAAGCTTTCTTT
j_call: TRBJ1-1
v_call: TRBV5-1
d_call: NA
clone_size: NA

cdr3_aa: CASSFNRGGNTIYF
cdr3_nt: TGTGCCAGCAGCTTCAACAGGGGGGGAAACACCATATATTTT
j_call: TRBJ1-3
v_call: TRBV11-2
d_call: TRBD1
clone_size: NA

cdr3_aa: CASSQSSQPQHF
cdr3_nt: TGTGCCAGCAGCCAGTCGTCTCAGCCCCAGCATTTT
j_call: TRBJ1-5
v_call: TRBV3-1/TRBV3-2
d_call: NA
clone_size: NA

cdr3_aa: CASSLAGLAGGQETQYF
cdr3_nt: TGTGCCAGCAGCTTGGCCGGACTAGCGGGGGGGCAAGAGACCCAGTACTTC
j_call: TRBJ2-5
v_call: TRBV5-4
d_call: TRBD2
clone_size: NA

cdr3_aa: CASRDLGGTEAFF
cdr3_nt: TGTGCCAGCAGAGATTTGGGGGGCACTGAAGCTTTCTTT
j_call: TRBJ1-1
v_call: TRBV6-6
d_call: NA
clone_size: NA

cdr3_aa: CASSPPVLVDEQFF
cdr3_nt: TGTGCCAGCTCACCACCCGTACTAGTCGATGAGCAGTTCTTC
j_call: TRBJ2-1
v_call: TRBV18
d_call: NA
clone_size: NA

cdr3_aa: CASSFSLPETQYF
cdr3_nt: TGTGCCAGTAGTTTTTCACTCCCAGAGACCCAGTACTTC
j_call: TRBJ2-5
v_call: TRBV19
d_call: NA
clone_size: NA

cdr3_aa: CASRKRRTGGHEQYF
cdr3_nt: TGTGCCAGCAGGAAAAGGAGGACAGGGGGCCACGAGCAGTACTTC
j_call: TRBJ2-7
v_call: TRBV7-2
d_call: TRBD1
clone_size: NA

cdr3_aa: CASSFTSGVYNEQFF
cdr3_nt: TGTGCCAGCAGCTTTACTAGCGGGGTATACAATGAGCAGTTCTTC
j_call: TRBJ2-1
v_call: TRBV5-8
d_call: TRBD2
clone_size: NA

cdr3_aa: CASSIRDRPYEQYF
cdr3_nt: TGTGCCAGTAGCATTAGGGACAGACCCTACGAGCAGTACTTC
j_call: TRBJ2-7
v_call: TRBV19
d_call: TRBD1
clone_size: NA

cdr3_aa: CASSLKRGLAGWVYEQFF
cdr3_nt: TGTGCCAGCAGCCTCAAAAGAGGACTAGCGGGGTGGGTATATGAGCAGTTCTTC
j_call: TRBJ2-1
v_call: TRBV3-1/TRBV3-2
d_call: TRBD2
clone_size: NA

cdr3_aa: CAWSPPETSGRYEQYF
cdr3_nt: TGTGCCTGGAGTCCTCCCGAGACTAGCGGCCGGTACGAGCAGTACTTC
j_call: TRBJ2-7
v_call: TRBV30
d_call: TRBD2
clone_size: NA

cdr3_aa: CASTIRRGGGANVLTF
cdr3_nt: TGTGCCAGTACGATTCGCAGGGGCGGTGGGGCCAACGTCCTGACTTTC
j_call: TRBJ2-6
v_call: TRBV19
d_call: NA
clone_size: NA

cdr3_aa: CASSTRAGKVGYTF
cdr3_nt: TGTGCCAGCAGCACCCGTGCAGGGAAAGTCGGCTACACCTTC
j_call: TRBJ1-2
v_call: TRBV6-5
d_call: NA
clone_size: NA

cdr3_aa: CASNRRGQANTGELFF
cdr3_nt: TGTGCCAGCAACAGGCGGGGGCAAGCGAACACCGGGGAGCTGTTTTTT
j_call: TRBJ2-2
v_call: TRBV11-2
d_call: NA
clone_size: once

cdr3_aa: CASSQDFFDSGNTIYF
cdr3_nt: TGCGCCAGCAGCCAGGACTTTTTTGACTCTGGAAACACCATATATTTT
j_call: TRBJ1-3
v_call: TRBV4-3
d_call: NA
clone_size: NA

cdr3_aa: CASSPHLFGGSRGELFF
cdr3_nt: TGTGCCAGCAGCCCCCATCTTTTTGGAGGGTCGCGGGGGGAGCTGTTTTTT
j_call: TRBJ2-2
v_call: TRBV11-3
d_call: NA
clone_size: few

cdr3_aa: CASSNSGRTTDTQYF
cdr3_nt: TGCGCCAGCAGTAATAGCGGGAGGACCACAGATACGCAGTATTTT
j_call: TRBJ2-3
v_call: TRBV5-1
d_call: TRBD2
clone_size: NA

cdr3_aa: CASSLAHQGYGYTF
cdr3_nt: TGTGCCAGCAGCTTAGCGCATCAGGGGTACGGCTACACCTTC
j_call: TRBJ1-2
v_call: TRBV7-2
d_call: NA
clone_size: NA

cdr3_aa: CATSVPGRVSNQPQHF
cdr3_nt: TGTGCCACCAGTGTCCCCGGCAGGGTTAGCAATCAGCCCCAGCATTTT
j_call: TRBJ1-5
v_call: TRBV24-1
d_call: NA
clone_size: NA

cdr3_aa: CASSLGQGVGNTIYF
cdr3_nt: TGTGCCAGCAGCTTGGGACAGGGGGTCGGAAACACCATATATTTT
j_call: TRBJ1-3
v_call: TRBV5-4
d_call: TRBD1
clone_size: once

cdr3_aa: CATLDRAGTEAFF
cdr3_nt: TGTGCCACCTTGGACAGGGCGGGCACTGAAGCTTTCTTT
j_call: TRBJ1-1
v_call: TRBV2
d_call: TRBD1
clone_size: NA

cdr3_aa: CACSRGVSTEAFF
cdr3_nt: TGTGCCTGTTCGCGGGGGGTCAGCACTGAAGCTTTCTTT
j_call: TRBJ1-1
v_call: TRBV30
d_call: NA
clone_size: NA

cdr3_aa: CASSKALDRTEQYF
cdr3_nt: TGTGCCAGCAGCAAAGCGCTAGACAGGACCGAGCAGTACTTC
j_call: TRBJ2-7
v_call: TRBV21-1
d_call: NA
clone_size: NA

cdr3_aa: CASSVALANTGELFF
cdr3_nt: TGTGCCAGCAGCGTAGCTCTAGCGAACACCGGGGAGCTGTTTTTT
j_call: TRBJ2-2
v_call: TRBV9
d_call: NA
clone_size: few

cdr3_aa: CASSLEAGAYGYTF
cdr3_nt: TGTGCCAGCAGCTTAGAGGCAGGGGCCTATGGCTACACCTTC
j_call: TRBJ1-2
v_call: TRBV7-9
d_call: NA
clone_size: NA

cdr3_aa: CASSLGQGNQPQHF
cdr3_nt: TGTGCCAGCAGCTTGGGACAGGGTAATCAGCCCCAGCATTTT
j_call: TRBJ1-5
v_call: TRBV7-9
d_call: TRBD1
clone_size: many